This is a list of T cell receptor beta chains from one sample in a study of response to subunit inactivated influenza vaccine. TCRdb recomputed calls from the RT-PCR reads with MiXCR, one row per CDR3 protein. Of about 540,000 distinct CDR3 sequences in the sample, approximately 20% were seen once. These records were also assigned to another study, of T cells expressing NK-cell markers.

Source: CD4+ T cells sorted from PBMCs, taken about 13 days after vaccination. Receptors originate from a man in his forties or fifties who received an inactivated influenza vaccine. CDR3s leave out the opening cysteine and the closing phenylalanine or tryptophan. D genes are given only for firm matches.

cdr3_length j_call d_call v_call cdr3_aa
11 TRBJ2-3 . TRBV12-3/TRBV12-4 ASRPHPTDTQY
14 TRBJ2-7 TRBD2 TRBV5-1 ASSLGPRLAAYEQY
13 TRBJ2-2 TRBD1 TRBV15 STSSRTGNTGELF
13 TRBJ2-3 . TRBV7-2 ASSSWLASTDTQY
15 TRBJ2-5 TRBD2 TRBV7-9 ASSLARPSGSNGTQY
14 TRBJ2-7 . TRBV7-2 ASSLVSLSGWYEQY
11 TRBJ1-5 . TRBV7-3 ASSLTRSQPQH
15 TRBJ1-6 TRBD1 TRBV12-3/TRBV12-4 ASSLGGTGLGNSPLH
11 TRBJ1-1 . TRBV5-1 ASSLDGEGEAF
10 TRBJ2-2 . TRBV3-1 ASSQNPGELF
11 TRBJ1-1 TRBD1 TRBV29-1 SVANRGNAEAF
11 TRBJ2-1 TRBD1 TRBV20-1 SAPVNRGHEQF
10 TRBJ2-3 . TRBV20-1 SASRQTDTQY
12 TRBJ2-1 . TRBV5-1 ASSLEVNRNEQF
13 TRBJ1-2 TRBD1 TRBV11-2 ASSRNRGRMRGYT
13 TRBJ1-5 . TRBV4-2 ASSQDGQYNQPQH
14 TRBJ2-1 . TRBV10-3 AIRGTLRGDYNEQF
11 TRBJ2-2 . TRBV29-1 SVPGWDNGELF
13 TRBJ1-1 . TRBV21-1 ASSNRLSHWTGDF
12 TRBJ1-6 . TRBV28 ASGRAGRSSPLH
12 TRBJ2-2 . TRBV7-3 ASSPHRATGELF
13 TRBJ1-6 TRBD1 TRBV6-5 ASSYVDRFNSPLH
14 TRBJ1-5 TRBD1 TRBV12-3/TRBV12-4 ASSHGPGQGNQPQH
12 TRBJ2-6 . TRBV5-1 ASSGGAGANVLT
16 TRBJ2-7 TRBD1 TRBV12-3/TRBV12-4 ASSLSGARQGMPREQY
11 TRBJ2-3 . TRBV6-2/TRBV6-3 ASSSRTWDTQY
14 TRBJ2-7 . TRBV7-8 ASSLVGRGSSYEQY
13 TRBJ2-3 TRBD2 TRBV2 ARQPSGESTDTQY
14 TRBJ2-7 . TRBV5-1 ASSLASPQGHYEQY
11 TRBJ2-2 . TRBV6-1 ASSQRSTGELF
13 TRBJ2-2 . TRBV10-1 ASSESKGNTGELF
11 TRBJ2-1 . TRBV6-6 ASSRSLVSEQF